Each of the 24 T cell receptor beta chains below was sequenced from the same sample in a study of cytomegalovirus exposure and HLA in healthy donors. Amplification used 60 Vbeta primers and 13 Jbeta primers. The table came from immunoSEQ multiplex PCR; TCRdb's copy has only in-frame clones and leaves some out. The repertoire includes under 150,000 clones, approximately 80% of them detected once, and 1% to 1.5% sits in the top ten. Sequences were obtained from PBMCs. All receptors come from a man aged 45-65 years in good health and CMV-seronegative.

The V call is TRBV30, the J call TRBJ2-7, with D hard to call. Germline CDR1 is GTSNPN and CDR2 is SVGIG (reference sequence). Trimming cost V 3 bases and J 1 base, with 10 bases left between them. The CDR3 loop spans 13 amino acids. CDR3 sequence: CAWSVSQSYEQYF. The CDR3 DNA reads TGTGCCTGGAGCGTGAGCCAATCCTACGAGCAGTACTTC.

The chain is built from TRBV29-1 and TRBJ2-1, with 8 bases fitting TRBD1. The V segment lost 6 bases and the J segment 3 bases; nucleotides outside the gene matches: 7. This CDR3 contains 14 residues. Germline V gene data show CDR1 as SQVTM and CDR2 as ANQGSEA. The CDR3 is CSVDRGTGYNEQFF. In DNA form, the CDR3 reads TGCAGCGTAGACAGAGGGACAGGCTACAATGAGCAGTTCTTC.

The chain employs TRBV18 and TRBJ2-2; 8 bases are a match to TRBD1. CDR1 and CDR2 (germline): KGHSH, LQKENI. The trim removed 8 bases at V and 5 bases at J, leaving 7 bases unmatched. The CDR3 sequence is 14 residues long. DNA for the CDR3: TGTGCCAGCACGTCGGACAGGGATACCGGGGAGCTGTTTTTT. It encodes CASTSDRDTGELFF.

The V and J genes are TRBV4-2 and TRBJ2-3; the D gene is possibly TRBD2 (6 bases). The V gene lost 0 bases and the J gene lost 1 base, with 11 bases spanning the gap. CDR1 and CDR2 (germline): LGHNA, YNFKEQ. The CDR3 extends over 16 amino acids. CDR3 nucleotides: TGTGCCAGCAGCCAAGACTCCCCTAGCGGCACAGATACGCAGTATTTT. Translation gives CASSQDSPSGTDTQYF.

The chain couples TRBV6-1 to TRBJ2-3; 14 nucleotides match TRBD2. This CDR3 has 17 residues. Trimming removed 2 bases from V and 4 bases from J; junction bases left unmatched: 5. The germline gives CDR1 MNHNS, CDR2 SASEGT. CDR3 sequence (DNA): TGTGCCAGCAGTGAAAAGGGACTAGCGGGAGCCTCAGATACGCAGTATTTT. Protein: CASSEKGLAGASDTQYF.

V gene TRBV28 combines with J gene TRBJ1-2; TRBD1 might be the D (6 bases). This CDR3 comprises 16 residues. Trimming removed 6 bases from V and 4 bases from J, with 21 bases in between. CDR1 MDHEN and CDR2 SYDVKM come from the germline V gene. The CDR3 DNA reads TGTGCCAGCAGCCCCCGCGGACAGCCCCAGCCCTATGGCTACACCTTC. Protein: CASSPRGQPQPYGYTF.

The rearrangement links TRBV5-6 to TRBJ1-2; 9 nucleotides line up with TRBD1. The CDR3 runs 14 residues. V dropped 0 bases and J dropped 7; count of bases not matched to a gene: 4. Per the germline V gene, CDR1 is SGHDT and CDR2 is YYEEEE. The CDR3 DNA is TGTGCCAGCAGCTTGGGAACAGGGGGCGTTGGCTACACCTTC. This gives the protein CASSLGTGGVGYTF.

This clone was seen only a few times. Other DNA sequences in this sample translate to the same CDR3. This rearrangement joins TRBV28 to TRBJ1-2; 8 nucleotides align to TRBD1. The CDR3 has 14 amino acids. Germline V CDR1 and CDR2: MDHEN, SYDVKM. V lost 6 bases to trimming and J lost 8 bases; unmatched junction nucleotides: 11. CDR3 loop: CASSLDRDGLGYTF. CDR3 DNA sequence: TGTGCCAGCAGCCTGGACAGGGATGGATTAGGCTACACCTTC.

The chain joins TRBV6-1 to TRBJ2-3; D is undetermined. Germline V gene data show CDR1 as MNHNS and CDR2 as SASEGT. This CDR3 is built from 12 residues. With 6 bases removed from V and 0 bases from J, the gap between germline ends came to 4 bases. For the CDR3, the DNA is TGTGCCAGCAGCAGGAGCACAGATACGCAGTATTTT. Residues: CASSRSTDTQYF.

This chain joins TRBV6-1 and TRBJ2-1, with 8 bases fitting TRBD2. The CDR3 spans 14 residues. Germline V gives CDR1 MNHNS, CDR2 SASEGT. The junction had 9 bases not matched to a gene; V was cut back by 11 bases and J by 3 bases. The CDR3 loop is CAAGGGRSYNEQFF. DNA of the CDR3: TGTGCCGCGGGGGGCGGGAGGAGCTACAATGAGCAGTTCTTC.

The chain recombines TRBV7-8 with TRBJ1-2; D is perhaps TRBD1 (6 bases). The V gene lost 1 base and the J gene lost 3 bases, with 15 bases spanning the gap. CDR3 size: 16 residues. Germline lookup yields CDR1 SGHVS and CDR2 FQNEAQ. As DNA, the CDR3 is TGTGCCAGCAGCTTAGGGGGCAGGGGATGGGACTATGGCTACACCTTC. Protein sequence: CASSLGGRGWDYGYTF.

The gene calls are TRBV11-2 and TRBJ1-1; 7 bases fit TRBD1. With V trimmed by 6 bases and J by 9 bases, 7 bases remained unmatched. Per germline, CDR1 SGHAT and CDR2 FQNNGV. The length of the CDR3 is 12 residues. Here the CDR3 DNA reads TGTGCCAGCAGACACGGACAGGTCAAAGCTTTCTTT. It translates to CASRHGQVKAFF.

This CDR3 reads CASSSQGAGEDEQYF. The CDR3 region has the DNA TGTGCCAGCAGTTCCCAAGGAGCGGGAGAAGACGAGCAGTACTTC. This sequence joins TRBV27 and TRBJ2-7; 8 bases fit TRBD2. Germline-derived CDR1 and CDR2 are MNHEY and SMNVEV (reference sequence). This CDR3 has 15 residues. Losses at the gene ends were 4 bases for V and 5 bases for J; bases not matched to a gene: 10.

The chain is built from TRBV30 and TRBJ2-4; D remains ambiguous. With 0 bases removed from V and 2 bases from J, the gap between germline ends came to 8 bases. Germline CDR1 GTSNPN, CDR2 SVGIG (reference sequence). CDR3 length: 14 amino acids. Written as DNA, the CDR3 is TGTGCCTGGAGTGTAACTTCCACCAAAAACATTCAGTACTTC. It codes for CAWSVTSTKNIQYF.

The chain uses TRBV29-1 and TRBJ2-3; 8 bases are a match to TRBD2. V was pared by 6 bases and J by 4 bases, with 12 bases of the junction left unmatched. The CDR3 spans 15 residues. The germline V gene encodes CDR1 SQVTM and CDR2 ANQGSEA. The CDR3 loop is CSVENGGLVADTQYF. CDR3 nucleotide sequence: TGCAGCGTGGAAAACGGGGGACTAGTAGCAGATACGCAGTATTTT.

The gene calls are TRBV19 and TRBJ2-1; TRBD2 might be the D (6 bases). Germline assignment: CDR1 LNHDA and CDR2 SQIVND (reference sequence). The V gene lost 8 bases and the J gene lost 4 bases, with 18 bases spanning the gap. CDR3 length: 15 amino acids. CDR3 in amino acids: CASANPGETYNEQFF. DNA for the CDR3: TGTGCCAGTGCCAACCCGGGGGAAACTTACAATGAGCAGTTCTTC.

The J gene is TRBJ2-5, the V gene TRBV2; 14 positions match TRBD2. V was pared by 6 bases and J by 5 bases, with 5 bases of the junction left unmatched. CDR1 SNHLY and CDR2 FYNNEI come from the germline V gene. The length of the CDR3 is 15 residues. The CDR3, as DNA: TGTGCCAGCAGCAATGGACTAGCGGGAGGTGAGACCCAGTACTTC. It encodes CASSNGLAGGETQYF.

This sequence joins TRBV25-1 and TRBJ2-5, with 9 positions matching TRBD1. The J segment lost 4 bases and the V segment lost 2 bases, leaving 5 bases of the junction unmatched. Germline CDR1 and CDR2: MGHDK and SYGVNS. The CDR3 is made up of 15 amino acids. CDR3 loop: CASSEGDRGGETQYF. The CDR3 nucleotides read TGTGCCAGCAGTGAAGGCGACAGGGGGGGAGAGACCCAGTACTTC.

The count of this clone is one. The DNA for the CDR3 is TGTGCCAGCAGCTTGGGCCTGGGTGAGAACACTGAAGCTTTCTTT. It codes for CASSLGLGENTEAFF. This rearrangement joins TRBV13 to TRBJ1-1; D unresolved. Trimming stripped 3 bases from V and 1 base from J, with 12 bases between. CDR1 is PRHDT and CDR2 is FYEKMQ in the germline V gene (reference sequence). This CDR3 has 15 amino acids.

This clone was detected only a few times. The rearrangement joins TRBV19 to TRBJ1-1; 9 bases line up with TRBD1. The CDR3 length is 14 residues. V lost 6 bases to trimming and J lost 4 bases; unmatched junction nucleotides: 6. Germline assignment: CDR1 LNHDA and CDR2 SQIVND (reference sequence). The CDR3: CASSDRGESTEAFF. For the CDR3, the DNA is TGTGCCAGTAGCGACAGGGGGGAGAGCACTGAAGCTTTCTTT.

The V and J genes are TRBV19 and TRBJ2-1, with 13 bases aligning to TRBD2. V gave up 4 bases and J gave up 4 bases; unmatched junction bases: 10. CDR3 length equals 18 residues. CDR1 is LNHDA, CDR2 SQIVND, per germline (reference sequence). The CDR3 DNA is TGTGCCAGTAGTAGCGGACTAGCGGGAGTAGGGGTGTACAATGAGCAGTTCTTC. This sequence encodes CASSSGLAGVGVYNEQFF.

The chain uses TRBV5-1 and TRBJ2-6, with 7 bases that match TRBD1. Germline-derived CDR1 and CDR2 are SGHRS and YFSETQ. V lost 0 bases, J lost 2 bases, and 5 bases stayed unmatched. The CDR3 length is 17 residues. The CDR3 sequence is CASSLEQGVTGANVLTF. DNA for the CDR3: TGCGCCAGCAGCTTGGAGCAGGGGGTTACTGGGGCCAACGTCCTGACTTTC. The full variable domain, with the rest looked up from reference TRBV5-1 and TRBJ2-6, is KAGVTQTPRYLIKTRGQQVTLSCSPISGHRSVSWYQQTPGQGLQFLFEYFSETQRNKGNFPGRFSGRQFSNSRSEMNVSTLELGDSALYLCASSLEQGVTGANVLTFGAGSRLTVL.

J is TRBJ2-3 and V is TRBV28; 9 nucleotides align to TRBD1. The V gene's germline CDR1 is MDHEN and CDR2 SYDVKM. The CDR3 totals 14 residues. Unmatched junction bases numbered 1, after V lost 3 bases and J lost 3 bases. CDR3 coding DNA: TGTGCCAGCAGTTTTGGGACAGGGACAGATACGCAGTATTTT. Its translation: CASSFGTGTDTQYF.

The chain couples TRBV5-1 to TRBJ2-7; TRBD1 agrees at 9 bases. The CDR3 loop spans 15 amino acids. Germline CDR1 and CDR2: SGHRS and YFSETQ. V trimming: 1 base; J trimming: 6 bases; junction bases outside the gene matches: 8. CDR3 DNA: TGCGCCAGCAGCTTGCCGGGACAGGGAGCTTCCGAGCAGTACTTC. It translates to CASSLPGQGASEQYF.